These T cell receptor beta chains were read from a single sample in a study of OX40 agonist ivuxolimab in advanced cancers. Some clones are missing from TCRdb's copy, which holds only in-frame ones; the method was immunoSEQ multiplex PCR. This sample has 67,000 or so clones, with roughly 86% found just once. The input for sequencing was CD4+ or CD8+ T cells sorted from blood, taken in a trial of the OX40 agonist ivuxolimab. These receptors were taken from an adult with an advanced solid tumor such as melanoma, head and neck, liver or kidney cancer. The CDR3 runs from the conserved cysteine through the conserved F or W. The order of the fields is J gene, D gene, clone size, V gene, CDR3 DNA, CDR3 protein. A D gene is named only where the DNA matches it firmly. Size is omitted from some rows. Given values are once, few, many or a class for expanded clones.

TRBJ2-7 TRBD1 - TRBV25-1 TGTGCCAGGGTAGGGACAGGGCCCTCCTACGAGCAGTACTTC CARVGTGPSYEQYF
TRBJ2-1 - - TRBV7-9 TGTGCCAGCAGCTTAGGGCTAGCGAACAATGAGCAGTTCTTC CASSLGLANNEQFF
TRBJ1-2 TRBD1 - TRBV6-1 TGTGCCACCCGACCGGGACAGAACTATGGCTACACCTTC CATRPGQNYGYTF
TRBJ2-1 TRBD2 - TRBV25-1 TGTGCCAGCAGTCGACTAGCGGGTTACAATGAGCAGTTCTTC CASSRLAGYNEQFF
TRBJ2-2 - - TRBV10-3 TGTGCCATCAGTGAAAACGAGGGACAGAACACCGGGGAGCTGTTTTTT CAISENEGQNTGELFF
TRBJ1-1 - - TRBV5-5 TGTGCCAGCAGCCGAGGAGGAGGGGACACTGAAGCTTTCTTT CASSRGGGDTEAFF
TRBJ2-1 TRBD1 few TRBV18 TGTGCCAGCTCACCGACAGGGGCCCCCTACAATGAGCAGTTCTTC CASSPTGAPYNEQFF
TRBJ2-1 - - TRBV14 TGTGCCAGCAGCCAAGTCGGCGGGAACTCCTACAATGAGCAGTTCTTC CASSQVGGNSYNEQFF
TRBJ2-2 - once TRBV4-3 TGCGCCAGCAGCCACGCAGGGTACACGAACACCGGGGAGCTGTTTTTT CASSHAGYTNTGELFF
TRBJ2-2 - few TRBV9 TGTGCCAGCAGCGTAGAAGCCCCGAACACCGGGGAGCTGTTTTTT CASSVEAPNTGELFF
TRBJ1-5 - few TRBV10-3 TGTGCCATCAGTGACGAGCCTAGACAGCCCCAGCATTTT CAISDEPRQPQHF
TRBJ1-5 TRBD1 - TRBV7-8 TGTGCCAGCAGCGTAGGGGTTAGACAGGGCGGGGAAGAACCCCAGCATTTT CASSVGVRQGGEEPQHF
TRBJ1-4 TRBD1 - TRBV7-8 TGTGCCAGCAGCTTAGTGCGCAGGGGGGGTGAAAAACTGTTTTTT CASSLVRRGGEKLFF
TRBJ1-5 - - TRBV10-2 TGCGCCAGCAGGCAAGGGTCTGGGCAGCCCCAGCATTTT CASRQGSGQPQHF
TRBJ2-2 TRBD1 - TRBV11-3 TGTGCCAGCAGCCCCGGGACAGGGCTCACCGGGGAGCTGTTTTTT CASSPGTGLTGELFF
TRBJ2-7 TRBD2 - TRBV18 TGTGCCAGCTCACCGGCCGCTGGACTAGCGGGTAGTGAGCAGTACTTC CASSPAAGLAGSEQYF
TRBJ2-7 - - TRBV6-5 TGTGCCAGCAGTTACTCGTCCAGGGTCCCCTACGAGCAGTACTTC CASSYSSRVPYEQYF
TRBJ1-1 - - TRBV2 TGTGCCAGCAGTGAATCTGGAGGGGGGACTCTATACACTGAAGCTTTCTTT CASSESGGGTLYTEAFF
TRBJ2-1 - - TRBV7-3 TGTGCCAGCAGCCCGTCCACAGCCTACAATGAGCAGTTCTTC CASSPSTAYNEQFF
TRBJ2-7 - - TRBV21-1 TGTGCCAGCAGCCCCGGGGAACTAGCGGGAGCCGGGGAGCAGTACTTC CASSPGELAGAGEQYF
TRBJ1-3 - - TRBV28 TGTGCCAGCAGTTTAATGTCGACAGGCTCTGGAAACACCATATATTTT CASSLMSTGSGNTIYF
TRBJ1-4 - - TRBV6-1 TGTGCCAGCAGTGAAGCGGCTGAAAAACTGTTTTTT CASSEAAEKLFF
TRBJ2-7 - - TRBV5-5 TGTGCCAGCAGCCGCCCCTCCTACGAGCAGTACTTC CASSRPSYEQYF
TRBJ2-5 TRBD2 few TRBV9 TGTGCCAGCAGCGTAGTCCAGGGAGGGCAAGAGACCCAGTACTTC CASSVVQGGQETQYF
TRBJ2-1 - - TRBV28 TGTGCCAGCAGCCCTTTAAACAATGAGCAGTTCTTC CASSPLNNEQFF
TRBJ2-3 TRBD2 - TRBV7-9 TGTGCCAGCAGCAGTGGACTAGCGGGAGGAACAGATACGCAGTATTTT CASSSGLAGGTDTQYF
TRBJ1-3 - - TRBV28 TGTGCCAGCAGTTTTAGGACGGGGGCTTTTACTGGAAACACCATATATTTT CASSFRTGAFTGNTIYF
TRBJ2-2 - - TRBV9 TGTGCCAGCAGTTTTGGGCCCACTTCGGCCGGGGAGCTGTTTTTT CASSFGPTSAGELFF
TRBJ1-2 - - TRBV19 TGTGCCAGTAGTCGAAATTCTGACCCTGAGAATGGCTACACCTTC CASSRNSDPENGYTF
TRBJ2-3 TRBD2 - TRBV27 TGTGCCAGCAGCTATGTGGGGGTTGGGCTAGCGGGAGTAACAGATACGCAGTATTTT CASSYVGVGLAGVTDTQYF
TRBJ2-3 - - TRBV7-3 TGTGCCAGCAGAAGCAGGGACACAGATACGCAGTATTTT CASRSRDTDTQYF
TRBJ1-2 TRBD1 - TRBV6-5 TGTGCCAGCAGTTACACAGGGGACGGCAGCTTCTATGGCTACACCTTC CASSYTGDGSFYGYTF
TRBJ2-7 TRBD2 - TRBV5-1 TGCGCCAGCAGCCCCCTAGCGGGAGGGCCTGGAGAGCAGTACTTC CASSPLAGGPGEQYF